Listed below are T cell receptor beta chains from one sample, sequenced in a study of blood T cell repertoires in COVID-19. Measured with immunoSEQ multiplex PCR; TCRdb has only the in-frame clones, and not every one. This table has some 200,000 clones, more than 65% appearing once. Sequencing input: peripheral blood. The receptors here all came from a human donor with acute or convalescent COVID-19. The donor label of this sample is uncertain. Both conserved end residues are part of each CDR3. D genes are given only for firm matches. Clone sizes are given selectively: once, few, many, or a class where the clone is expanded.

clone_size: -; d_call: -; v_call: TRBV18; j_call: TRBJ2-7; cdr3_nt: TGTGCCAGCTCACCACCCCAGGCCCCGGGACTTTACGAGCAGTACTTC; cdr3_aa: CASSPPQAPGLYEQYF
clone_size: -; d_call: -; v_call: TRBV7-9; j_call: TRBJ2-7; cdr3_nt: TGTGCCATCAGCCGGACTTCAAGCTCCTACGAGCAGTACTTC; cdr3_aa: CAISRTSSSYEQYF
clone_size: few; d_call: -; v_call: TRBV10-3; j_call: TRBJ1-5; cdr3_nt: TGTGCCATCAGTCCGGCGGGGGGGGATCAGCCCCAGCATTTT; cdr3_aa: CAISPAGGDQPQHF
clone_size: -; d_call: -; v_call: TRBV6-5; j_call: TRBJ2-5; cdr3_nt: TGTGCCAGCCGAGGAAGAGGAAAAGAGACCCAGTACTTC; cdr3_aa: CASRGRGKETQYF
clone_size: -; d_call: -; v_call: TRBV6-6; j_call: TRBJ1-1; cdr3_nt: TGTGCCAGCAGTTACTCACAGGAAGCTTTCTTT; cdr3_aa: CASSYSQEAFF
clone_size: -; d_call: -; v_call: TRBV28; j_call: TRBJ1-3; cdr3_nt: TGTGCCAGCACCCCCCCCCTGGGGAGCTCTGGAAACACCATATATTTT; cdr3_aa: CASTPPLGSSGNTIYF
clone_size: -; d_call: -; v_call: TRBV5-5; j_call: TRBJ1-1; cdr3_nt: TGTGCCAGCAGCTTGGGGCACCTGAACACTGAAGCTTTCTTT; cdr3_aa: CASSLGHLNTEAFF
clone_size: -; d_call: -; v_call: TRBV27; j_call: TRBJ1-5; cdr3_nt: TGTGCCAGCAGTTTGAACGGGGGGCCCCAGCATTTT; cdr3_aa: CASSLNGGPQHF
clone_size: -; d_call: -; v_call: TRBV28; j_call: TRBJ2-7; cdr3_nt: TGTGCCAGCAGTACCGAGCGGGCCTACGAGCAGTACTTC; cdr3_aa: CASSTERAYEQYF
clone_size: -; d_call: TRBD1; v_call: TRBV3-1/TRBV3-2; j_call: TRBJ2-7; cdr3_nt: TGTGCCAGCAGCGGACGGGACAGGGGGCGCCCCGAGCAGTACTTC; cdr3_aa: CASSGRDRGRPEQYF
clone_size: -; d_call: -; v_call: TRBV2; j_call: TRBJ1-1; cdr3_nt: TGTGCCAGCAGTGGACACCGGAACACTGAAGCTTTCTTT; cdr3_aa: CASSGHRNTEAFF
clone_size: -; d_call: -; v_call: TRBV7-7; j_call: TRBJ2-1; cdr3_nt: TGTGCCAGCAGCCTCCTACAGGATAGTACCTACAATGAGCAGTTCTTC; cdr3_aa: CASSLLQDSTYNEQFF
clone_size: once; d_call: -; v_call: TRBV19; j_call: TRBJ2-7; cdr3_nt: TGTGCCAGTAGGCAGGGATCAACCTACGAGCAGTACTTC; cdr3_aa: CASRQGSTYEQYF
clone_size: once; d_call: TRBD2; v_call: TRBV5-8; j_call: TRBJ2-1; cdr3_nt: TGTGCCAGCAGCTTGGAACTAGCGGTAGGCTACAATGAGCAGTTCTTC; cdr3_aa: CASSLELAVGYNEQFF
clone_size: -; d_call: TRBD2; v_call: TRBV7-2; j_call: TRBJ2-3; cdr3_nt: TGTGCCAGCAGCCTCCGGCGGGGCGGGAGGACTAGCACAGATACGCAGTATTTT; cdr3_aa: CASSLRRGGRTSTDTQYF
clone_size: -; d_call: TRBD1; v_call: TRBV5-1; j_call: TRBJ1-1; cdr3_nt: TGCGCCAGCAGGGCACAGGGGGTAGAGGACACTGAAGCTTTCTTT; cdr3_aa: CASRAQGVEDTEAFF